The 11 T cell receptor beta chains given below trace back to one sample, sequenced in a study of shared clonotypes between healthy human individuals. The protocol was immunoSEQ multiplex PCR, while the TCRdb copy is restricted to in-frame clones and leaves out a portion. The sample carries some 470,000 clones, about 79% recorded once. The sequencing input was PBMCs. Receptor source: a woman in her thirties or forties in good health. Some clones in this sample may be carry-over from other donors' samples.

Turning to this clone: The identical CDR3 is also encoded by other nucleotide sequences in the sample. The V and J genes are TRBV27 and TRBJ2-7; the match to TRBD2 covers 9 bases. J lost 4 bases, V lost 3 bases, and 4 bases had no gene match. The CDR3 extends over 14 amino acids. Germline V CDR1 and CDR2: MNHEY, SMNVEV (reference sequence). CDR3 region: CASSLGGRAYEQYF. CDR3 nucleotides: TGTGCCAGCAGTTTGGGCGGGAGGGCTTACGAGCAGTACTTC.

Only a few counts were recorded for this clone. The rearrangement links TRBV6-1 to TRBJ1-4, with unresolved D. This CDR3 region has 14 residues. V shed 7 bases and J shed 7 bases, with 16 bases lying between them. The V gene's germline CDR1 is MNHNS and CDR2 SASEGT. The CDR3 reads CASIGVRGSEKLFF. In DNA form, the CDR3 reads TGTGCCAGCATCGGGGTACGTGGTAGTGAAAAACTGTTTTTT.

The rearrangement links TRBV7-2 to TRBJ2-3; 10 bases align to TRBD2. From germline, CDR1 is SGHTA and CDR2 FQGNSA. V trimming: 5 bases; J trimming: 0 bases; junction bases outside the gene matches: 8. This CDR3 is 17 amino acids long. DNA for the CDR3: TGTGCCAGCAGCCAGGCCGGGACTAGCGAGAGCACAGATACGCAGTATTTT. It translates to CASSQAGTSESTDTQYF.

Concerning this clone: This sample includes further DNA sequences coding for the same CDR3. V is TRBV6-5 and J is TRBJ2-7; 7 bases agree with TRBD1. J gave up 2 bases and V 11 bases, and 6 bases lay outside the gene matches. The CDR3 is made up of 12 amino acids. Germline CDR1 MNHEY, CDR2 SVGAGI. The CDR3 sequence is CASKGQTYEQYF. CDR3 sequence (DNA): TGTGCCTCAAAGGGACAGACCTACGAGCAGTACTTC.

V gene TRBV28 combines with J gene TRBJ2-7, with D perhaps matching TRBD1 (6 bases). V lost 7 bases and J 3 bases, leaving 16 bases between the germline ends. CDR3 size: 14 residues. CDR1 and CDR2 (germline): MDHEN, SYDVKM. CDR3 in DNA: TGTGCCAGCACCAGACAGGACAACCTCTACGAGCAGTACTTC. The encoded protein is CASTRQDNLYEQYF. Full variable domain (missing parts from reference TRBV28 and TRBJ2-7): DVKVTQSSRYLVKRTGEKVFLECVQDMDHENMFWYRQDPGLGLRLIYFSYDVKMKEKGDIPEGYSVSREKKERFSLILESASTNQTSMYLCASTRQDNLYEQYFGPGTRLTVT.

In the case of this clone: A read error likely explains this, since a far larger clone differs by one base. Other DNA sequences in this specimen translate into the identical CDR3. V usage is TRBV10-3 and J usage is TRBJ2-7; TRBD2 aligns across 13 bases. This CDR3 contains 14 residues. Germline CDR1 reads ENHRY; CDR2 reads SYGVKD. CDR3 loop: CAISETSGRYEQYF. The CDR3 DNA reads TGCGCCATCAGTGAGACTAGCGGGAGGTACGAGCAGTACTTC.

The chain uses TRBV7-9 and TRBJ1-4; D gene uncertain. The germline V and J ends were trimmed by 4 bases and 8 bases, with 17 bases remaining between them. Germline values: CDR1 SEHNR, CDR2 FQNEAQ (reference sequence). This CDR3 is 15 amino acids long. The CDR3 DNA sequence: TGTGCCAGCAGCTCCCCCTTTTCAAGTGGGGAAAAACTGTTTTTT. Encoded protein: CASSSPFSSGEKLFF. The variable domain in full, completed from reference TRBV7-9 and TRBJ1-4, reads DTGVSQNPRHKITKRGQNVTFRCDPISEHNRLYWYRQTLGQGPEFLTYFQNEAQLEKSRLLSDRFSAERPKGSFSTLEIQRTEQGDSAMYLCASSSPFSSGEKLFFGSGTQLSVL.

A word on this clone: The same CDR3 can be traced to other DNA sequences in this sample. V is TRBV28 and J is TRBJ2-2, with D uncertain. The V end lost 8 bases, the J end lost 7 bases, and 14 bases lay between the germline ends. Germline CDR1 reads MDHEN; CDR2 reads SYDVKM. There are 13 residues in the CDR3. The DNA of the CDR3 is TGTGCCAGCCGGCCGATGGGGATCGGGGAGCTGTTTTTT. Protein product: CASRPMGIGELFF.

The chain combines TRBV28 with TRBJ2-2; D gene uncertain. Germline V CDR1 and CDR2: MDHEN, SYDVKM. CDR3 size: 15 residues. V lost 2 bases to trimming and J lost 5 bases, with 12 bases between them. For the CDR3, the DNA is TGTGCCAGCAGTTTAGGTAGCCTAGAGACCGGGGAGCTGTTTTTT. Translating gives CASSLGSLETGELFF.

The J gene is TRBJ2-3, the V gene TRBV5-1, with 7 bases lining up with TRBD1. V shed 2 bases and J 2 bases; nucleotides not matched to a gene: 2. CDR3 size: 14 residues. CDR1 SGHRS and CDR2 YFSETQ come from the germline V gene. CDR3 in amino acids: CASSFGQATDTQYF. The CDR3 nucleotides are TGCGCCAGCAGCTTTGGACAGGCCACAGATACGCAGTATTTT.

The rearrangement links TRBV9 to TRBJ2-1; TRBD2 might be the D (6 bases). V dropped 0 bases and J dropped 9 bases, with 22 bases sitting between them. Germline V lookup: CDR1 SGDLS, CDR2 YYNGEE. The CDR3 totals 17 residues. CDR3 DNA: TGTGCCAGCAGCGTAGATCCCCGGGATTCTAGGGAGGTTGAGCAGTTCTTC. It codes for CASSVDPRDSREVEQFF.